Listed here are 29 T cell receptor beta chains from one sample, sequenced in a study of blood T cells in healthy people across ages. Primers used in a second PCR of about 7 to 12 cycles were a sample-barcoded 5' primer and a J-beta primer mix. TCRdb itself ran the 5' RACE reads through MiXCR, one entry per CDR3 protein. The sample lists over a million distinct CDR3 sequences, 35% to 55% occurring once. Sequencing was done on a sample of blood. The source of these receptors is a woman in her sixties or seventies in good health.

This clonotype was picked up many times. This chain joins TRBV28 and TRBJ2-7, with 12 bases fitting TRBD1. The CDR3 is made up of 14 amino acids. J lost 5 bases, V lost 4 bases, and 3 bases had no gene match. Germline CDR1 MDHEN, CDR2 SYDVKM. The DNA for the CDR3 is TGTGCCAGCAGTTGGGGGACAGGGGGCGACGAGCAGTACTTC. Amino acids: CASSWGTGGDEQYF.

The chain joins TRBV7-2 to TRBJ1-1; TRBD1 might be the D (6 bases). V shed 5 bases and J shed 7 bases, with 11 bases lying between them. Germline CDR1 reads SGHTA; CDR2 reads FQGNSA. The CDR3 sequence is 12 residues long. CDR3 sequence: CASSQRGGEAFF. CDR3 coding DNA: TGTGCCAGCAGCCAAAGGGGGGGTGAAGCTTTCTTT. The variable domain in full, with the rest retrieved from reference TRBV7-2 and TRBJ1-1, is GAGVSQSPSNKVTEKGKDVELRCDPISGHTALYWYRQSLGQGLEFLIYFQGNSAPDKSGLPSDRFSAERTGGSVSTLTIQRTQQEDSAVYLCASSQRGGEAFFGQGTRLTVV.

The chain couples TRBV5-1 to TRBJ2-4, with 10 bases identical to TRBD2. Germline CDR1 is SGHRS and CDR2 is YFSETQ. The CDR3 length is 16 residues. With 1 base clipped from V and 8 bases from J, the junction kept 9 bases outside the gene matches. CDR3 bases: TGCGCCAGCAGCTTGAGCGGGAGGGCCCGGGCAGACATTCAGTACTTC. Encoded protein: CASSLSGRARADIQYF.

This clonotype was seen many times. The rearrangement links TRBV11-2 to TRBJ2-5; 10 bases align to TRBD2. The CDR3 runs 15 residues. The trim removed 0 bases at V and 4 bases at J, leaving 2 bases unmatched. Germline V gives CDR1 SGHAT, CDR2 FQNNGV. The DNA for the CDR3 is TGTGCCAGCAGCTTAGAGCGACTAGCGGGAGAGACCCAGTACTTC. Translating it yields CASSLERLAGETQYF.

The chain couples TRBV4-2 to TRBJ2-3; TRBD2 agrees at 9 bases. The CDR3 runs to 16 residues. CDR1 is LGHNA, CDR2 YNFKEQ, per germline. V lost 4 bases, J lost 3 bases, and 8 bases stayed unmatched. The CDR3 sequence: CASSPATSGPTDTQYF. In DNA form, the CDR3 reads TGTGCCAGCAGCCCAGCCACTAGCGGGCCTACAGATACGCAGTATTTT.

The chain combines TRBV5-1 with TRBJ2-7; D is ambiguous. The CDR3 is 14 amino acids. Between the trimmed V and J ends, which lost 0 bases and 2 bases, there was a span of 9 bases. Per the germline V gene, CDR1 is SGHRS and CDR2 is YFSETQ. The CDR3 region is CASSLDSLTYEQYF. The CDR3 DNA sequence: TGCGCCAGCAGCTTGGACAGCCTTACCTACGAGCAGTACTTC. Full variable domain (rest looked up from reference TRBV5-1 and TRBJ2-7): KAGVTQTPRYLIKTRGQQVTLSCSPISGHRSVSWYQQTPGQGLQFLFEYFSETQRNKGNFPGRFSGRQFSNSRSEMNVSTLELGDSALYLCASSLDSLTYEQYFGPGTRLTVT.

The chain joins TRBV28 to TRBJ2-3; 11 bases line up with TRBD2. From germline, CDR1 is MDHEN and CDR2 SYDVKM. CDR3 length: 17 residues. V was clipped by 4 bases and J by 0 bases; unmatched bases: 6. The CDR3 here is CASSSSSGGSSTDTQYF. For the CDR3, the DNA is TGTGCCAGCAGTTCGTCTAGCGGGGGGAGTAGCACAGATACGCAGTATTTT.

Comments on this clonotype: Being one base from a much bigger clone, this may be a read error. V is TRBV20-1 and J is TRBJ2-7; D remains ambiguous. Per the germline V gene, CDR1 is DFQATT and CDR2 is SNEGSKA (reference sequence). The CDR3 totals 11 residues. CDR3 in DNA: TGCAGTGGTGACGTGGGGTACGAGCGGTACTTC. Translated: CSGDVGYERYF.

This rearrangement joins TRBV9 to TRBJ2-6; tentatively, D is TRBD1 (5 bases). Germline loops: CDR1 SGDLS, CDR2 YYNGEE. The CDR3 runs 18 residues. V shed 0 bases and J shed 0 bases, with 13 bases lying between them. The CDR3 coding sequence is TGTGCCAGCAGCGTAGATGTGACAGAGAGCTCTGGGGCCAACGTCCTGACTTTC. Its translation is CASSVDVTESSGANVLTF.

CDR3 amino acids: CASIGGGLSSYEQYF. The CDR3 coding sequence is TGTGCCAGCATTGGCGGGGGGCTCTCATCCTACGAGCAGTACTTC. The chain uses TRBV6-2 or TRBV6-3 and TRBJ2-7, with TRBD2 matching over 8 bases. The CDR3 runs 15 residues. Germline-derived CDR1 and CDR2 are MNHEY and SVGEGT. V shed 7 bases, J shed 1 base, and the junction held 9 bases outside the gene matches.

The V and J genes are TRBV12-3 or TRBV12-4 and TRBJ2-1; 7 nucleotides align to TRBD1. CDR3 length: 14 residues. Unmatched junction bases numbered 7, after V lost 6 bases and J lost 5 bases. CDR3 in amino acids: CASSPLGQHNEQFF. DNA for the CDR3: TGTGCCAGCAGCCCACTGGGACAGCACAATGAGCAGTTCTTC.

This clonotype has just a few counts. V is TRBV20-1 and J is TRBJ1-2; tentative D call: TRBD1 (5 bases). The CDR3 runs to 14 residues. Germline CDR1 and CDR2: DFQATT and SNEGSKA (reference sequence). Trimming took off 6 bases at V and 2 bases at J, with 16 bases between the two ends. The CDR3 region is CSAPPGGINYGYTF. The CDR3 DNA reads TGCAGTGCCCCCCCGGGGGGGATAAACTATGGCTACACCTTC.

The V call is TRBV5-6, the J call TRBJ2-1; D is perhaps TRBD1 (6 bases). Germline assignment: CDR1 SGHDT and CDR2 YYEEEE. Trimming removed 4 bases at V and 8 bases at J, with 22 bases between. The CDR3 is 16 amino acids. The CDR3 DNA sequence: TGTGCCAGCAGCCAACCTCACTACAGGGAGTTCGATGAGCAGTTCTTC. Translating it yields CASSQPHYREFDEQFF.

Remarks on this clonotype: A single base separates this from a much larger clone, so it may be a read error. The V and J genes are TRBV5-1 and TRBJ2-7; TRBD2 matches 8 bases. The germline gives CDR1 SGHRS, CDR2 YFSETQ. V was clipped by 4 bases and J by 2 bases; unmatched bases: 5. This CDR3 contains 14 residues. CDR3 in DNA: TGCGCCAGCAGCCCGGAAGCGGGGGCCTACGAGCAGTACTTC. Protein product: CASSPEAGAYEQYF.

V is TRBV20-1 and J is TRBJ2-3; 8 bases are a match to TRBD2. The CDR3 is 14 amino acids. J was trimmed by 6 bases and V by 5 bases; bases with no gene match: 10. The germline V gene encodes CDR1 DFQATT and CDR2 SNEGSKA (reference sequence). CDR3 protein: CSALPAGALDTQYF. CDR3 bases: TGCAGTGCTCTCCCAGCGGGAGCATTGGATACGCAGTATTTT.

This clonotype came up a few times. V gene TRBV28 combines with J gene TRBJ2-7, with 11 bases lining up with TRBD2. V lost 6 bases, J lost 12 bases, and 16 bases stayed unmatched. This CDR3 spans 15 amino acids. Germline loops: CDR1 MDHEN, CDR2 SYDVKM. CDR3 amino acids: CASRERLAGPRGGYF. For the CDR3, the DNA is TGTGCCAGCAGAGAGAGACTAGCGGGGCCGCGGGGTGGGTACTTC. Using reference TRBV28 and TRBJ2-7 for the parts outside the CDR3, the full variable domain is DVKVTQSSRYLVKRTGEKVFLECVQDMDHENMFWYRQDPGLGLRLIYFSYDVKMKEKGDIPEGYSVSREKKERFSLILESASTNQTSMYLCASRERLAGPRGGYFGPGTRLTVT.

The chain uses TRBV27 and TRBJ1-6, with D hard to call. Germline V gives CDR1 MNHEY, CDR2 SMNVEV (reference sequence). The CDR3 spans 12 residues. V was clipped by 5 bases and J by 14 bases, with 13 bases between them. The CDR3 nucleotides read TGTGCCAGCAGTCCACCCGGGAACACCCTCCACTTT. Protein product: CASSPPGNTLHF.

This clonotype was detected ten times or more. The chain uses TRBV20-1 and TRBJ2-7; 7 bases line up with TRBD2. CDR3 size: 13 residues. V dropped 3 bases and J dropped 3; count of bases not matched to a gene: 5. The germline CDR1 and CDR2 sequences are DFQATT and SNEGSKA (reference sequence). The CDR3 sequence is CSARDIAGYEQYF. Written as DNA, the CDR3 is TGCAGTGCTAGGGACATAGCGGGCTACGAGCAGTACTTC.

The chain combines TRBV18 with TRBJ2-3; D remains unclear. Trimming removed 0 bases at V and 4 bases at J, with 8 bases between. Germline CDR1 KGHSH, CDR2 LQKENI. The CDR3 is made up of 14 amino acids. The CDR3 nucleotides read TGTGCCAGCTCACCACCTGAGTCTTCAGATACGCAGTATTTT. Protein: CASSPPESSDTQYF.

This sequence joins TRBV24-1 and TRBJ2-5; TRBD2 aligns across 8 bases. This CDR3 region has 16 residues. The germline V gene encodes CDR1 KGHDR and CDR2 SFDVKD. V gave up 3 bases and J gave up 5 bases; unmatched junction bases: 10. The CDR3 region has the DNA TGTGCCACCAGTGATCGTCGGGGGGGCTCGATTGAGACCCAGTACTTC. It codes for CATSDRRGGSIETQYF.

This chain joins TRBV18 and TRBJ2-3; no definite D call. V was shortened by 3 bases and J by 6 bases, with 10 bases between the two germline ends. The germline CDR1 and CDR2 sequences are KGHSH and LQKENI. The CDR3 totals 13 residues. CDR3 sequence reads: CASSPLFADTQYF. The CDR3 nucleotides are TGTGCCAGCTCACCCCTATTTGCGGATACGCAGTATTTT.

The chain joins TRBV5-1 to TRBJ2-7; maybe TRBD1 (6 bases). TRBJ2-5 matches the DNA end more closely, so the J call is doubtful. The CDR3 loop spans 15 amino acids. The germline V gene encodes CDR1 SGHRS and CDR2 YFSETQ. CDR3 amino acids: CASSVQGLGQETQYF. The CDR3 DNA is TGCGCCAGCAGCGTACAGGGTCTTGGGCAAGAGACCCAGTACTTC.

A few counts support this clonotype. V usage is TRBV15 and J usage is TRBJ2-7; possibly TRBD2 for D (6 bases). CDR3 length: 15 amino acids. Germline CDR1 reads LNHNV; CDR2 reads YYDKDF (reference sequence). V was trimmed by 6 bases and J by 4 bases, leaving 19 bases between them. The CDR3 nucleotides are TGTGCCACCAGTAGCTCGCTAGCGCGGACGTACGAGCAGTACTTC. Protein sequence: CATSSSLARTYEQYF.

V is TRBV4-2 and J is TRBJ2-5; 11 bases are shared with TRBD2. V was pared by 5 bases and J by 11 bases, with 10 bases of the junction left unmatched. Per the germline V gene, CDR1 is LGHNA and CDR2 is YNFKEQ. CDR3 size: 14 residues. CDR3 DNA sequence: TGTGCCAGCAGCGCGCCGGGACTAGCGGCTGAGCAGTACTTC. It yields the protein CASSAPGLAAEQYF.

V and J are TRBV7-2 and TRBJ1-4, with a possible D match to TRBD1 (6 bases). The CDR3 runs to 15 residues. Germline CDR1 is SGHTA and CDR2 is FQGNSA. The V end was cut by 3 bases, the J end by 6 bases, with 14 bases between. CDR3 coding DNA: TGTGCCAGCAGCTTTGGGGGCAGGGTAGATGAAAAACTGTTTTTT. Protein sequence: CASSFGGRVDEKLFF.

This chain links TRBV20-1 with TRBJ2-7, with D possibly matching TRBD1 (5 bases). V lost 0 bases and J 3 bases, leaving 15 bases between the germline ends. Germline V gene lookup returns CDR1 DFQATT and CDR2 SNEGSKA (reference sequence). This CDR3 is built from 15 residues. The CDR3 loop reads CSARDVWQGDYEQYF. CDR3 DNA sequence: TGCAGTGCTAGAGATGTTTGGCAGGGCGACTACGAGCAGTACTTC.

This clonotype was counted between two and nine times. The chain joins TRBV11-2 to TRBJ2-3, with 7 nucleotides matching TRBD1. This CDR3 comprises 15 residues. J was trimmed by 4 bases and V by 4 bases; bases with no gene match: 8. Germline CDR1 reads SGHAT; CDR2 reads FQNNGV. The CDR3 DNA follows: TGTGCCAGCAGCTCTCAGGGGGTTCAGGCAGATACGCAGTATTTT. Translation gives CASSSQGVQADTQYF.

The gene calls are TRBV20-1 and TRBJ2-1; TRBD2 matches at 16 bases. CDR1 DFQATT and CDR2 SNEGSKA come from the germline V gene (reference sequence). The J segment lost 2 bases and the V segment lost 1 base, leaving 2 bases of the junction unmatched. CDR3 size: 17 residues. This CDR3 reads CSARGGTSGRAYNEQFF. Written as DNA, the CDR3 is TGCAGTGCTAGAGGGGGGACTAGCGGGAGGGCCTACAATGAGCAGTTCTTC.

The V call is TRBV15, the J call TRBJ1-4; 7 nucleotides line up with TRBD1. CDR1 LNHNV and CDR2 YYDKDF come from the germline V gene (reference sequence). The CDR3 covers 15 residues. V trimming: 0 bases; J trimming: 8 bases; junction bases outside the gene matches: 6. The CDR3 DNA follows: TGTGCCACCAGCAGAGACGGGACAGCTGAGGAAAAACTGTTTTTT. It yields the protein CATSRDGTAEEKLFF. The full variable domain, with the rest looked up from reference TRBV15 and TRBJ1-4, is DAMVIQNPRYQVTQFGKPVTLSCSQTLNHNVMYWYQQKSSQAPKLLFHYYDKDFNNEADTPDNFQSRRPNTSFCFLDIRSPGLGDTAMYLCATSRDGTAEEKLFFGSGTQLSVL.